Below, 22 T cell receptor beta chains from the same sample are listed, as sequenced in a study of response to subunit inactivated influenza vaccine (dated by TCRdb to the late 2010s). The sample's time point label, decoded: approximately 45 days after influenza vaccine administration. Libraries were built with RT-PCR. TCRdb records Illumina HiSeq 2500 as the sequencer. Starting from the raw public reads, TCRdb applied fastp trimming at Q25, assembled clones with MiXCR and retained in-frame beta chains. Duplicate CDR3 protein sequences are folded into a single record with the most common DNA and genes. For this sample the table gives 430,000 or so distinct CDR3 sequences, of which approximately 11% were detected only once. Of the sample, roughly 12% is held by the ten largest clones. The sequencing used PBMCs from blood, collected 40 to 50 days after vaccination. These receptors were collected from a man over 45 who received an inactivated influenza vaccine. Donor details come from another sample of the same person, matched by shared clones.

CDR3 in amino acids: CASSSPSRETQYF. The CDR3 DNA is TGTGCCAGCAGTTCCCCTTCGAGGGAGACCCAGTACTTC. The rearrangement joins TRBV12-3 or TRBV12-4 to TRBJ2-5; the D is unclear. V was trimmed by 4 bases and J by 5 bases, leaving 11 bases between them. This CDR3 is 13 amino acids long.

The sample holds a few counts of this clonotype. The chain joins TRBV11-3 to TRBJ2-1; 12 bases line up with TRBD1. The CDR3 has 16 amino acids. Germline V gene lookup returns CDR1 SGHNT and CDR2 YENEEA. The V and J ends lost 5 bases and 6 bases, in that order; junction bases with no gene match: 8. The CDR3 spells CASSSRSGQGANEQFF. The CDR3, as DNA: TGTGCCAGCAGCAGCAGATCGGGACAGGGGGCCAATGAGCAGTTCTTC.

This chain connects TRBV6-7 to TRBJ2-1; D is ambiguous. TRBV6-7 is labeled an ORF, and its function is uncertain. V lost 6 bases and J lost 9, with 18 bases in between. This CDR3 comprises 14 residues. CDR3 in DNA: TGTGCCAGCAGCCCCGAGTACTCCAGCTTTGAGCAGTTCTTC. It yields the protein CASSPEYSSFEQFF.

V gene TRBV5-1 combines with J gene TRBJ2-7; weak D call: TRBD1 (6 bases). Per germline, CDR1 SGHRS and CDR2 YFSETQ. The ends were cut back, 7 bases at V and 5 bases at J, with 19 bases in the middle. The CDR3 sequence is 14 residues long. CDR3 nucleotide sequence: TGCGCCAGCTCGTCTTGGCAGGGGTTGGACGAGCAGTACTTC. It codes for CASSSWQGLDEQYF. The full variable domain, its missing parts supplied by reference TRBV5-1 and TRBJ2-7, is KAGVTQTPRYLIKTRGQQVTLSCSPISGHRSVSWYQQTPGQGLQFLFEYFSETQRNKGNFPGRFSGRQFSNSRSEMNVSTLELGDSALYLCASSSWQGLDEQYFGPGTRLTVT.

This clonotype was counted between two and nine times. The V gene is TRBV25-1, the J gene TRBJ2-3, with D perhaps given as TRBD1 or TRBD2 (5 bases each). V shed 10 bases and J shed 0 bases, with 8 bases lying between them. The CDR3 loop spans 12 amino acids. Germline CDR1 reads MGHDK; CDR2 reads SYGVNS. In DNA, the CDR3 is TGTGCCACCTGGGGGAGCACAGATACGCAGTATTTT. Amino acids: CATWGSTDTQYF.

This clonotype was counted ten times or more. The chain couples TRBV7-9 to TRBJ1-5; D gene ambiguous. Trimming stripped 3 bases from V and 4 bases from J, with 10 bases between. The CDR3 length is 14 residues. Germline-derived CDR1 and CDR2 are SEHNR and FQNEAQ (reference sequence). In DNA, the CDR3 is TGTGCCAGCAGCTTGGCCGGTCTAAATCAGCCCCAGCATTTT. As protein: CASSLAGLNQPQHF.

This chain links TRBV9 with TRBJ2-5; 8 positions match TRBD1. The CDR3 totals 16 residues. Germline-derived CDR1 and CDR2 are SGDLS and YYNGEE. V dropped 3 bases and J dropped 5; count of bases not matched to a gene: 12. The CDR3 DNA is TGTGCCAGCAGCGGGACAGGGATAGGTCGATGGGAGACCCAGTACTTC. Protein: CASSGTGIGRWETQYF. Full variable domain (outside the CDR3, taken from reference TRBV9 and TRBJ2-5): DSGVTQTPKHLITATGQRVTLRCSPRSGDLSVYWYQQSLDQGLQFLIQYYNGEERAKGNILERFSAQQFPDLHSELNLSSLELGDSALYFCASSGTGIGRWETQYFGPGTRLLVL.

This sequence joins TRBV7-9 and TRBJ2-1; the match to TRBD2 covers 11 bases. CDR3 size: 17 residues. The V and J ends lost 5 bases and 12 bases, in that order; junction bases with no gene match: 18. CDR1 and CDR2 (germline): SEHNR, FQNEAQ (reference sequence). CDR3 region: CASSPFLAGGPQRGQFF. DNA for the CDR3: TGTGCCAGCAGCCCATTCCTAGCGGGAGGCCCCCAGAGGGGGCAGTTCTTC.

The table lists this clonotype with a few counts. The J gene is TRBJ2-3, the V gene TRBV28; TRBD2 is a possible D gene (7 bases). Trimming took 6 bases from V and 0 from J, leaving 16 bases between them. The CDR3 is 16 residues long. In germline, CDR1 is MDHEN, CDR2 SYDVKM. The CDR3 nucleotides are TGTGCCAGCAGCCGAGGGGGGGGGATAAGCACAGATACGCAGTATTTT. It is translated as CASSRGGGISTDTQYF.

The chain recombines TRBV7-2 with TRBJ2-5; D possibly matches TRBD1 or TRBD2 (6 bases each). Germline V CDR1 and CDR2: SGHTA, FQGNSA. Trimming took 1 base from V and 5 from J, leaving 17 bases between them. This CDR3 has 16 amino acids. The CDR3: CASSLGGAGRVETQYF. The CDR3 DNA sequence: TGTGCCAGCAGCTTAGGGGGGGCGGGTCGAGTGGAGACCCAGTACTTC.

This clonotype was seen more than once but under ten times. The genes are TRBV7-3 and TRBJ2-3; 9 positions agree with TRBD2. V shed 5 bases, J shed 6 bases, and the junction held 9 bases outside the gene matches. CDR1 and CDR2 (germline): SGHTA, FQGTGA. The CDR3 is 15 residues long. The CDR3 sequence is CASSLSGRQPDTQYF. DNA for the CDR3: TGTGCCAGCAGCCTAAGCGGGAGGCAACCCGATACGCAGTATTTT.

This clonotype showed up many times. This sequence joins TRBV12-3 or TRBV12-4 and TRBJ2-3, with 7 bases lining up with TRBD1. This CDR3 region has 15 residues. V shed 4 bases and J 2 bases; nucleotides not matched to a gene: 6. CDR3 sequence (DNA): TGTGCCAGCAGTTCCACAGGGGAACACACAGATACGCAGTATTTT. Protein product: CASSSTGEHTDTQYF.

The V call is TRBV7-2, the J call TRBJ1-2; the D is unclear. Trimming cost V 6 bases and J 4 bases, with 12 bases left between them. CDR3 size: 13 residues. The V gene's germline CDR1 is SGHTA and CDR2 FQGNSA. The CDR3 loop is CASSSNRRYGYTF. DNA for the CDR3: TGTGCCAGCAGTTCGAACCGGCGCTATGGCTACACCTTC.

Ten or more counts support this clonotype. CDR3 sequence reads: CASSFRLAGANEQYF. CDR3 nucleotide sequence: TGTGCCAGCAGTTTTCGTCTTGCGGGAGCAAACGAGCAGTACTTC. V is TRBV12-3 or TRBV12-4 and J is TRBJ2-7; TRBD2 agrees at 7 bases. The CDR3 consists of 15 residues. V was pared by 3 bases and J by 5 bases, with 10 bases of the junction left unmatched.

This clonotype has more than one count but fewer than ten. V gene TRBV27 combines with J gene TRBJ2-1; 7 bases agree with TRBD2. With V trimmed by 3 bases and J by 0 bases, 5 bases remained unmatched. Germline CDR1 is MNHEY and CDR2 is SMNVEV (reference sequence). This CDR3 region has 16 residues. In nucleotides, the CDR3 is TGTGCCAGCAGTTTTATCGGCGGGAGCTCCTACAATGAGCAGTTCTTC. Encoded protein: CASSFIGGSSYNEQFF.

In this sample, this clonotype turned up a few times. V is TRBV20-1 and J is TRBJ2-5; possible D gene TRBD1, 6 bases. The CDR3 is 14 amino acids. V lost 1 base and J lost 1, with 10 bases in between. Per the germline V gene, CDR1 is DFQATT and CDR2 is SNEGSKA (reference sequence). CDR3 protein: CSARGGQTQETQYF. DNA for the CDR3: TGCAGTGCTAGAGGGGGACAAACCCAAGAGACCCAGTACTTC.

The chain employs TRBV6-2 or TRBV6-3 and TRBJ2-1; possibly TRBD2 for D (6 bases). The ends were cut back, 8 bases at V and 11 bases at J, with 13 bases in the middle. CDR1 MNHEY and CDR2 SVGEGT come from the germline V gene. The CDR3 loop spans 11 amino acids. The CDR3 DNA follows: TGTGCCAGCGGAGGGACTTCCAAGCAGTTCTTC. Protein product: CASGGTSKQFF.

This clonotype has a handful of counts. The CDR3 region is CASSLSIFRRGQETQYF. In DNA form, the CDR3 reads TGTGCCAGCAGTTTAAGTATATTCCGGAGGGGCCAAGAGACCCAGTACTTC. The rearrangement joins TRBV12-3 or TRBV12-4 to TRBJ2-5; D possibly corresponds to TRBD2 (6 bases). The V end was cut by 2 bases, the J end by 1 base, with 17 bases between. CDR3 length equals 17 residues.

In its sample, this clonotype was seen a few times. This chain links TRBV7-2 with TRBJ2-3, with 8 bases lining up with TRBD2. There are 16 residues in the CDR3. V was clipped by 4 bases and J by 2 bases; unmatched bases: 8. Germline V gene data show CDR1 as SGHTA and CDR2 as FQGNSA. CDR3 in DNA: TGTGCCAGCAGCTCTGGGACTAGGAGGCCCACAGATACGCAGTATTTT. It yields the protein CASSSGTRRPTDTQYF.

This clonotype occurred many times. The chain has TRBV3-1 and TRBJ1-1; a weak D match, TRBD1 (5 bases). Germline assignment: CDR1 LGHDT and CDR2 YNNKEL (reference sequence). The CDR3 covers 15 residues. V dropped 5 bases and J dropped 0 bases, with 13 bases sitting between them. DNA of the CDR3: TGTGCCAGCAGCGTACAGGCCCAAATGAACACTGAAGCTTTCTTT. Its translation is CASSVQAQMNTEAFF.

This clonotype was detected many times. This chain links TRBV27 with TRBJ1-2, with unresolved D. CDR1 is MNHEY, CDR2 SMNVEV, per germline (reference sequence). The V end lost 0 bases, the J end lost 4 bases, and 12 bases lay between the germline ends. The CDR3 length is 15 residues. This CDR3 is CASSLSALGIYGYTF. The CDR3 region has the DNA TGTGCCAGCAGTTTATCAGCCCTTGGTATCTATGGCTACACCTTC.

The rearrangement uses TRBV7-2 and TRBJ2-7, with 11 bases matching TRBD2. The CDR3 length is 16 residues. Losses at the gene ends were 2 bases for V and 6 bases for J; bases not matched to a gene: 9. Germline V lookup: CDR1 SGHTA, CDR2 FQGNSA. CDR3 DNA: TGTGCCAGCAGCTTAACACTAGCGGGAGCCACCTCCGAGCAGTACTTC. Translating it yields CASSLTLAGATSEQYF. The full variable domain, completed using reference TRBV7-2 and TRBJ2-7, is GAGVSQSPSNKVTEKGKDVELRCDPISGHTALYWYRQSLGQGLEFLIYFQGNSAPDKSGLPSDRFSAERTGGSVSTLTIQRTQQEDSAVYLCASSLTLAGATSEQYFGPGTRLTVT.